The 20 T cell receptor beta chains listed next were all sequenced from one sample in a study of long-term antiretroviral therapy in people with HIV. This was the immunoSEQ v3.0 assay at survey level. Clones were read by immunoSEQ multiplex PCR, and TCRdb kept only the in-frame ones, dropping some. Among about 20,000 clones, 80% to 95% were seen once, and the ten largest hold roughly 7%. The sample here was unsorted PBMCs, taken 4.4 years after starting antiretroviral therapy. The receptor source for this set is a woman aged 45-65 years with HIV.

The chain combines TRBV11-2 with TRBJ2-5; possibly TRBD1 for D (5 bases). Germline V lookup: CDR1 SGHAT, CDR2 FQNNGV. V lost 5 bases to trimming and J lost 2 bases, with 9 bases between them. CDR3 length: 13 amino acids. The CDR3 sequence is CASSRQLQETQYF. DNA of the CDR3: TGTGCCAGCAGCCGACAGTTACAAGAGACCCAGTACTTC.

The chain uses TRBV5-1 and TRBJ1-2, with a weak D call TRBD1 (5 bases). Looked up from germline, CDR1 is SGHRS and CDR2 is YFSETQ. The CDR3 totals 16 residues. Trimming cost V 0 bases and J 0 bases, with 12 bases left between them. DNA of the CDR3: TGCGCCAGCAGCTTGGTGCCCGGGGGTTCTAACTATGGCTACACCTTC. It specifies CASSLVPGGSNYGYTF.

The chain combines TRBV2 with TRBJ2-3, with a weak D call TRBD2 (6 bases). From germline, CDR1 is SNHLY and CDR2 FYNNEI. The CDR3 covers 16 residues. V lost 3 bases and J lost 1, with 14 bases in between. The CDR3 here is CASSDAASVRTDTQYF. CDR3 coding DNA: TGTGCCAGCAGTGACGCGGCTAGCGTGCGCACAGATACGCAGTATTTT.

J is TRBJ2-4 and V is TRBV5-1; a weak D match, TRBD1 (6 bases). Trimming cost V 4 bases and J 7 bases, with 15 bases left between them. From germline, CDR1 is SGHRS and CDR2 YFSETQ. The CDR3 loop spans 14 amino acids. CDR3 loop: CASSTGQNFNIQYF. CDR3 coding DNA: TGCGCCAGCAGCACCGGACAGAACTTTAACATTCAGTACTTC.

V is TRBV7-9 and J is TRBJ2-5, with unresolved D. This CDR3 has 15 residues. Between the trimmed V and J ends, which lost 1 base and 4 bases, there was a span of 13 bases. Germline-derived CDR1 and CDR2 are SEHNR and FQNEAQ (reference sequence). The CDR3 spells CASSLDVGYGETQYF. CDR3 DNA sequence: TGTGCCAGCAGCTTAGATGTTGGTTACGGAGAGACCCAGTACTTC.

This chain uses TRBV2 with TRBJ2-7, with a possible D match to TRBD1 (6 bases). V gave up 6 bases and J gave up 1 base, with 13 bases separating them. Germline loops: CDR1 SNHLY, CDR2 FYNNEI. This CDR3 region has 14 residues. CDR3 coding DNA: TGTGCCAGCAGCCCCGGGACACCATCCTACGAGCAGTACTTC. It translates to CASSPGTPSYEQYF.

This rearrangement joins TRBV9 to TRBJ1-6, with a weak D call TRBD1 (5 bases). V lost 2 bases, J lost 4 bases, and 7 bases lay in between. The germline gives CDR1 SGDLS, CDR2 YYNGEE. This CDR3 region has 14 residues. This chain's CDR3 is CASSVQGYNSPLHF. The CDR3 DNA is TGTGCCAGCAGCGTTCAGGGTTATAATTCACCCCTCCACTTT.

Worth noting for this clone: The junction does not match germline at one end; this may be a read error. The gene calls are TRBV7-2 and TRBJ1-6; 9 bases align to TRBD1. CDR1 is SGHTA and CDR2 is FQGNSA in the germline V gene. This CDR3 has 14 amino acids. The CDR3 bases are TGTGCCAGCAGCTTAGCTCCGGGACAGGGCAATGAATCCTTT. Amino acids: CASSLAPGQGNESF.

V is TRBV2 and J is TRBJ2-1; D unresolved. CDR3 size: 15 residues. V was clipped by 5 bases and J by 4 bases, with 15 bases between them. Germline CDR1 SNHLY, CDR2 FYNNEI. The CDR3 is CASSPDSKRYNEQFF. The CDR3 DNA sequence: TGTGCCAGCAGTCCCGACTCCAAGAGATACAATGAGCAGTTCTTC. Filled out from reference TRBV2 and TRBJ2-1, the complete variable domain reads EPEVTQTPSHQVTQMGQEVILRCVPISNHLYFYWYRQILGQKVEFLVSFYNNEISEKSEIFDDQFSVERPDGSNFTLKIRSTKLEDSAMYFCASSPDSKRYNEQFFGPGTRLTVL.

CDR3 residues: CASSQGFAQPQHF. DNA for the CDR3: TGTGCCAGCAGTCAGGGTTTTGCGCAGCCCCAGCATTTT. V gene TRBV6-1 combines with J gene TRBJ1-5; the D gene is possibly TRBD1 (5 bases). CDR3 length: 13 amino acids. Trimming cost V 5 bases and J 7 bases, with 12 bases left between them. Germline V lookup: CDR1 MNHNS, CDR2 SASEGT.

The chain carries TRBV5-6 and TRBJ1-1, with a weak D call TRBD1 (6 bases). Trimming shortened V by 4 bases and J by 4 bases, and 14 bases separated the two germline ends. The germline gives CDR1 SGHDT, CDR2 YYEEEE. The CDR3 contains 14 residues. CDR3 sequence reads: CASSPTQGTTEAFF. The CDR3 coding sequence is TGTGCCAGCAGCCCGACCCAGGGGACCACTGAAGCTTTCTTT.

The V gene is TRBV19, the J gene TRBJ2-4; D gene uncertain. Germline V gene data show CDR1 as LNHDA and CDR2 as SQIVND (reference sequence). Trimming pared 3 bases from V and 1 base from J, leaving 16 bases between. This CDR3 contains 17 residues. DNA of the CDR3: TGTGCCAGTAGTATGATAAAGGGAAGTATGGCCAAAAACATTCAGTACTTC. Its protein is CASSMIKGSMAKNIQYF.

The chain carries TRBV6-5 and TRBJ1-5; TRBD1 matches 9 bases. The CDR3 runs 14 residues. The V and J ends lost 6 bases and 8 bases, in that order; junction bases with no gene match: 8. Germline CDR1 and CDR2: MNHEY and SVGAGI. The CDR3 DNA sequence: TGTGCCAGCAGCCCCGGGACAGGGAAAAAGCCCCAGCATTTT. Its translation: CASSPGTGKKPQHF.

The gene calls are TRBV10-2 and TRBJ1-2; TRBD1 aligns across 8 bases. The CDR3 sequence is 14 residues long. Germline CDR1 is WSHSY and CDR2 is SAAADI. The V segment lost 4 bases and the J segment 4 bases; nucleotides outside the gene matches: 5. CDR3 loop: CASSGGQVSYGYTF. In DNA, the CDR3 is TGCGCCAGCAGTGGGGGACAGGTATCCTATGGCTACACCTTC.

The chain is built from TRBV9 and TRBJ1-6, with D maybe TRBD1 (6 bases). The V end was cut by 0 bases, the J end by 8 bases, with 12 bases between. Germline V lookup: CDR1 SGDLS, CDR2 YYNGEE. This CDR3 contains 15 residues. For the CDR3, the DNA is TGTGCCAGCAGCGTAGCCATAGAGGGGGATTCACCCCTCCACTTT. Residues: CASSVAIEGDSPLHF.

The CDR3: CASSEHPGQGDGYTF. CDR3 DNA sequence: TGCGCCAGCAGTGAGCATCCGGGACAGGGTGATGGCTACACCTTC. The rearrangement links TRBV10-1 to TRBJ1-2; 9 bases are a match to TRBD1. The CDR3 runs 15 residues. The V and J ends lost 2 bases and 6 bases, in that order; junction bases with no gene match: 7. Germline CDR1 is WNHNN and CDR2 is SYGVQD (reference sequence).

This rearrangement joins TRBV7-9 to TRBJ2-2; TRBD2 might be the D (7 bases). Between the trimmed V and J ends, which lost 1 base and 6 bases, there was a span of 12 bases. Per germline, CDR1 SEHNR and CDR2 FQNEAQ (reference sequence). CDR3 size: 15 residues. CDR3 in amino acids: CASSLEAGAAGELFF. The CDR3 coding sequence is TGTGCCAGCAGCTTAGAGGCGGGGGCCGCCGGGGAGCTGTTTTTT.

The gene calls are TRBV15 and TRBJ2-7; 9 bases map to TRBD2. The junction had 10 bases not matched to a gene; V was cut back by 3 bases and J by 4 bases. Germline V CDR1 and CDR2: LNHNV, YYDKDF (reference sequence). The CDR3 totals 16 residues. CDR3 sequence: CATSSGASGGPYEQYF. DNA for the CDR3: TGTGCCACCAGCAGTGGGGCCAGCGGGGGGCCGTACGAGCAGTACTTC.

This chain joins TRBV6-5 and TRBJ2-3; 11 bases map to TRBD2. The V gene's germline CDR1 is MNHEY and CDR2 SVGAGI. With 8 bases clipped from V and 3 bases from J, the junction kept 7 bases outside the gene matches. This CDR3 is built from 15 residues. As DNA, the CDR3 is TGTGCCAGCGGGATTAGCGGGGGGGCAACAGATACGCAGTATTTT. Residues: CASGISGGATDTQYF.

This clone was counted a single time. The chain joins TRBV4-2 to TRBJ2-1; 12 bases map to TRBD2. Germline V lookup: CDR1 LGHNA, CDR2 YNFKEQ. V dropped 4 bases and J dropped 4; count of bases not matched to a gene: 8. CDR3 size: 17 residues. The CDR3 DNA sequence: TGTGCCAGCAGCCCAAGACTTACTAGCGGGGGGTACAATGAGCAGTTCTTC. Residues: CASSPRLTSGGYNEQFF.